This TCR beta chain was sequenced during a study of blood T cell repertoires in COVID-19. Overall study: The United States, Italy and Spain supplied acute and convalescent COVID-19 samples.

All enrollees were roughly 18 to 100 years old and from under 25 US areas. Allocation to cohorts depended on clinical history reported by the participants. Cohort 3 donors counted as recovered after two negative PCRs, clearance, or resolved symptoms. The CDR3 contains 15 residues. Germline V gives CDR1 MNHEY, CDR2 SVGEGT. The ends lost 6 bases at V and 5 bases at J; junction bases unmatched: 11. Sequencing used immunoSEQ multiplex PCR; TCRdb keeps in-frame clones, though not all of them. The data hold 200,000 to 250,000 clones, with about nine tenths observed a single time. The sequenced material came from PBMCs or T cells enriched from blood (not recorded which). V is TRBV6-2 or TRBV6-3 and J is TRBJ2-7; 9 bases map to TRBD1. The receptor was derived from a man aged 25 to 45 who had recovered from COVID-19. The CDR3 is CASSPLGQGGDEQYF. CDR3 DNA: TGTGCCAGCAGCCCTCTGGGACAGGGTGGTGACGAGCAGTACTTC.